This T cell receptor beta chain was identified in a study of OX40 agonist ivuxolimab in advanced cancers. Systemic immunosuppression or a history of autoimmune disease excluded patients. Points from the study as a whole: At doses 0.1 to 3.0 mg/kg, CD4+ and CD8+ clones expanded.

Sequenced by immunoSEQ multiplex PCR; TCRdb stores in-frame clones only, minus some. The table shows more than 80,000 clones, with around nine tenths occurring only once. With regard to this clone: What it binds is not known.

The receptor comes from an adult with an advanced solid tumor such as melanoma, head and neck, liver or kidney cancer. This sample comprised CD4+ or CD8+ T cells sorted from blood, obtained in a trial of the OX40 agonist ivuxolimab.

The CDR3 loop reads CASSFEGNEQFF. The CDR3 DNA is TGTGCCAGCAGCTTTGAGGGGAATGAGCAGTTCTTC. The rearrangement links TRBV7-3 to TRBJ2-1, with D possibly called TRBD1 or TRBD2 (5 bases each). Germline CDR1 is SGHTA and CDR2 is FQGTGA. Trimming took off 3 bases at V and 7 bases at J, with 7 bases between the two ends. The CDR3 has 12 amino acids.